The 17 T cell receptor beta chains below all came from one sample that was sequenced in a study of blood T cells in healthy people across ages. Through a sample-barcoded 5' primer and a J-beta primer mix, a second PCR was run for roughly 6 to 11 cycles. A single record per CDR3 protein comes from TCRdb applying MiXCR to the 5' RACE reads. The sample has about 900,000 distinct CDR3 sequences, 60% to 80% seen once. What was sequenced was blood. These receptor sequences come from a man aged 25-40 years in good health.

The chain has TRBV5-6 and TRBJ2-7; 8 bases are a match to TRBD2. The better agreement between TRBJ2-5 and the DNA end casts doubt on the J call. Germline loops: CDR1 SGHDT, CDR2 YYEEEE. This CDR3 comprises 14 residues. CDR3 sequence: CASSPGGGKETQYF. CDR3 nucleotides: TGTGCCAGCAGCCCCGGGGGGGGGAAAGAGACCCAGTACTTC.

The chain employs TRBV6-5 and TRBJ2-4; 7 nucleotides align to TRBD1. There are 14 residues in the CDR3. With V trimmed by 2 bases and J by 6 bases, 4 bases remained unmatched. Germline-derived CDR1 and CDR2 are MNHEY and SVGAGI. CDR3 DNA sequence: TGTGCCAGCAGTTACAGGGGGCAAGGAAACATTCAGTACTTC. It codes for CASSYRGQGNIQYF.

This clonotype showed up just a few times. This chain joins TRBV20-1 and TRBJ2-5, with a weak D call TRBD1 (6 bases). Germline CDR1 reads DFQATT; CDR2 reads SNEGSKA (reference sequence). V was trimmed by 5 bases and J by 5 bases, leaving 21 bases between them. This CDR3 comprises 15 residues. The CDR3 spells CSADKHTGFGETQYF. In DNA form, the CDR3 reads TGCAGTGCTGATAAACACACAGGGTTCGGGGAGACCCAGTACTTC.

This clonotype was seen a single time. The CDR3 sequence is CAWRGPRARGTDTQYF. The CDR3 DNA reads TGTGCCTGGAGGGGACCCAGGGCCAGGGGCACAGATACGCAGTATTTT. The chain combines TRBV30 with TRBJ2-3; D tentatively fits TRBD1 or TRBD2 (5 bases each). This CDR3 spans 16 amino acids. CDR1 is GTSNPN and CDR2 is SVGIG in the germline V gene (reference sequence). V was trimmed by 3 bases and J by 1 base, leaving 17 bases between them.

CDR3 sequence reads: CSASTGESPLHF. Written as DNA, the CDR3 is TGCAGTGCTAGTACGGGAGAATCACCCCTCCACTTT. The chain carries TRBV20-1 and TRBJ1-6, with D unclear. CDR1 is DFQATT and CDR2 is SNEGSKA in the germline V gene (reference sequence). The germline V and J ends were trimmed by 3 bases and 10 bases, with 10 bases remaining between them. The CDR3 contains 12 residues.

The chain has TRBV27 and TRBJ2-5; tentative D call: TRBD1 (6 bases). The length of the CDR3 is 17 residues. V was shortened by 3 bases and J by 2 bases, with 19 bases between the two germline ends. Germline V gene sequence: CDR1 MNHEY, CDR2 SMNVEV (reference sequence). The DNA of the CDR3 is TGTGCCAGCAGTTTCTTGGCAGGGGATAAGAGTCAAGAGACCCAGTACTTC. Encoded protein: CASSFLAGDKSQETQYF.

This chain uses TRBV25-1 with TRBJ2-1; the D is unclear. Germline loops: CDR1 MGHDK, CDR2 SYGVNS. CDR3 length: 14 amino acids. Between the trimmed V and J ends, which lost 3 bases and 5 bases, there was a span of 11 bases. The CDR3 DNA reads TGTGCCAGCAGTGAGGACGTACTCAACAATGAGCAGTTCTTC. Residues: CASSEDVLNNEQFF.

The chain combines TRBV4-3 with TRBJ2-7, with TRBD1 as a possible D gene (5 bases). The CDR3 length is 17 residues. Germline assignment: CDR1 LGHNA and CDR2 YSLEER. V dropped 0 bases and J dropped 3 bases, with 18 bases sitting between them. The CDR3 loop reads CASSQDSGPQSYYEQYF. The DNA of the CDR3 is TGCGCCAGCAGCCAAGATTCAGGGCCACAATCCTACTACGAGCAGTACTTC.

This chain joins TRBV28 and TRBJ1-1; the D gene is possibly TRBD1 (6 bases). Germline assignment: CDR1 MDHEN and CDR2 SYDVKM. The CDR3 length is 12 residues. Trimming removed 8 bases from V and 11 bases from J, with 18 bases in between. The DNA of the CDR3 is TGTGCCAGCGGGGGCCGGACTAACTGGGCTTTCTTT. It specifies CASGGRTNWAFF. The whole variable domain, filled in from reference TRBV28 and TRBJ1-1, reads DVKVTQSSRYLVKRTGEKVFLECVQDMDHENMFWYRQDPGLGLRLIYFSYDVKMKEKGDIPEGYSVSREKKERFSLILESASTNQTSMYLCASGGRTNWAFFGQGTRLTVV.

This clonotype was recorded a few times. This chain connects TRBV29-1 to TRBJ2-7; unclear D gene. Trimming cost V 6 bases and J 3 bases, with 9 bases left between them. Germline V gives CDR1 SQVTM, CDR2 ANQGSEA. The CDR3 covers 11 residues. The CDR3 reads CSVLRFYEQYF. CDR3 in DNA: TGCAGCGTCCTCCGCTTCTACGAGCAGTACTTC.

This clonotype has just a few counts. The V call is TRBV6-5, the J call TRBJ2-7; D not certain. The CDR3 spans 12 residues. Trimming left V 9 bases short and J 5 bases short, with 14 bases between. CDR1 and CDR2 from the germline V gene are MNHEY and SVGAGI. DNA of the CDR3: TGTGCCAGTAGGACCGTGAGGCACGAGCAGTACTTC. Translating it yields CASRTVRHEQYF.

This clonotype was picked up many times. This chain connects TRBV3-1 to TRBJ1-1; 7 bases fit TRBD1. CDR1 is LGHDT, CDR2 YNNKEL, per germline (reference sequence). CDR3 length: 12 amino acids. V dropped 3 bases and J dropped 11; count of bases not matched to a gene: 6. The CDR3 here is CASSQATGYAFF. The CDR3 coding sequence is TGTGCCAGCAGCCAGGCGACAGGGTACGCTTTCTTT.

V is TRBV28 and J is TRBJ2-7; D possibly matches TRBD1 or TRBD2 (5 bases each). The end of the DNA aligns better with TRBJ2-4, so the J call may be wrong. The CDR3 consists of 17 residues. CDR1 is MDHEN and CDR2 is SYDVKM in the germline V gene. The CDR3 nucleotides are TGTGCCAGCAGTTTAGTATCGGGGACCTTAGCCAAAAACATTCAGTACTTC. Translated, it gives CASSLVSGTLAKNIQYF.

This chain connects TRBV6-6 to TRBJ2-1; 7 bases are a match to TRBD1. Germline V gives CDR1 MNHNY, CDR2 SVGAGI (reference sequence). CDR3 length: 14 amino acids. V was clipped by 7 bases and J by 8 bases; unmatched bases: 11. CDR3 in amino acids: CASIQRQGTDEQFF. CDR3 coding DNA: TGTGCCAGCATTCAACGACAGGGAACAGATGAGCAGTTCTTC.

This chain uses TRBV5-1 with TRBJ1-5; D is uncertain. V was shortened by 6 bases and J by 7 bases, with 23 bases between the two germline ends. This CDR3 has 16 amino acids. Germline-derived CDR1 and CDR2 are SGHRS and YFSETQ. In nucleotides, the CDR3 is TGCGCCAGCATAGGGCCGCGGGGAACCTCCAACCAGCCCCAGCATTTT. Translated, it gives CASIGPRGTSNQPQHF.

The DNA of the CDR3 is TGCAGCGCACAGGGTGGGGGAGAATATGGCTACACCTTC. Translation: CSAQGGGEYGYTF. The chain links TRBV29-1 to TRBJ1-2; possible D gene TRBD1, 6 bases. The CDR3 sequence is 13 residues long. Germline CDR1 and CDR2: SQVTM and ANQGSEA. The V end lost 7 bases, the J end lost 5 bases, and 17 bases lay between the germline ends.

The rearrangement joins TRBV7-3 to TRBJ1-1; D unclear. The CDR3 is 13 amino acids. Per germline, CDR1 SGHTA and CDR2 FQGTGA. V lost 5 bases to trimming and J lost 7 bases, with 14 bases between them. CDR3 loop: CASSRAGWGEAFF. In DNA, the CDR3 is TGTGCCAGCAGCCGAGCTGGTTGGGGTGAAGCTTTCTTT.